This TCR beta chain was sequenced during a study of cytomegalovirus exposure and HLA in healthy donors. Study-level points and caveats: After further analysis at a later stage, 17,000 or so TCR beta sequences were associated with HLA alleles at 0.05 false discovery rate. Under in vitro conditions, three CMV-associated chains were confirmed as specific for CMV antigens. Many donors shared some public TCRs, even though most TCR sequences were rare.

PCR involved 60 Vbeta and 13 Jbeta primers. Per the authors' pipeline: A later analysis counted about 80 million unique TCR beta chains, around 10 million shared. Clones were sequenced by immunoSEQ multiplex PCR, and TCRdb holds only the in-frame ones, with some missing. V, J and clone size are taken as reported in that table, and D and trimming were inferred from the DNA itself. Of tens of thousands of clones in the sample, just under 80% were seen once. This CDR3 spans 15 amino acids. Germline V lookup: CDR1 SGHVS, CDR2 FNYEAQ. The V and J ends lost 3 bases and 4 bases, in that order; junction bases with no gene match: 5. In the case of this clone: Its antigen is unknown.

The chain employs TRBV7-6 and TRBJ2-1; 8 bases are shared with TRBD1. The receptor comes from a woman in her thirties or forties in good health and CMV-seropositive. Material for sequencing was PBMCs. CDR3 nucleotides: TGTGCCAGCAGCTTTCGGACAGGGATATACAATGAGCAGTTCTTC. It codes for CASSFRTGIYNEQFF.